This T cell receptor beta chain emerged from a study of multiple sclerosis patients with progressive multifocal leukoencephalopathy. V lost 1 base and J 3 bases, leaving 16 bases between the germline ends. Per germline, CDR1 MNHEY and CDR2 SMNVEV (reference sequence). The CDR3 totals 16 residues. Time point meaning: less than 7 months of natalizumab therapy. All patients had prior interferon beta, and all PML patients were female. Here immunoSEQ multiplex PCR was the method, and the copy in TCRdb shows in-frame clones only, minus some. Here the sample spans tens of thousands of clones, roughly nine tenths being singletons.

The chain joins TRBV27 to TRBJ2-7; possibly TRBD2 for D (6 bases). This material consisted of PBMCs, taken from a patient treated with natalizumab. The TCR comes from a human donor with multiple sclerosis. The CDR3 nucleotides read TGTGCCAGCAGTTTATTGTCGGCGGGACGGAACTACGAGCAGTACTTC. It codes for CASSLLSAGRNYEQYF.